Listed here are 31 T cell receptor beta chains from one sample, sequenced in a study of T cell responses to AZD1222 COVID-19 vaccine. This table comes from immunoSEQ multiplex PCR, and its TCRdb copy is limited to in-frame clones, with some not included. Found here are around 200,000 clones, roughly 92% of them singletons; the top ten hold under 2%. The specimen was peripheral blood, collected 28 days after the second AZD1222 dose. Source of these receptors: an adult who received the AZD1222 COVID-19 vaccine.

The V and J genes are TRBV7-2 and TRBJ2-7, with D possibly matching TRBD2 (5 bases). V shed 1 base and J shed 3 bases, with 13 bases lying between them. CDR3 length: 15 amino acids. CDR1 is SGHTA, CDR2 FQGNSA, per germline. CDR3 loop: CASSLGSTGGYEQYF. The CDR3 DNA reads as TGTGCCAGCAGCTTAGGAAGTACTGGAGGCTACGAGCAGTACTTC.

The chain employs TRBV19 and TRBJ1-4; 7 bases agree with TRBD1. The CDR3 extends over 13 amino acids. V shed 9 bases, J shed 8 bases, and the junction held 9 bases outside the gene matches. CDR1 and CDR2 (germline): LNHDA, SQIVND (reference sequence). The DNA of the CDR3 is TGTGCCAGCCACAGGGGAACACACGAAAAACTGTTTTTT. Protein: CASHRGTHEKLFF.

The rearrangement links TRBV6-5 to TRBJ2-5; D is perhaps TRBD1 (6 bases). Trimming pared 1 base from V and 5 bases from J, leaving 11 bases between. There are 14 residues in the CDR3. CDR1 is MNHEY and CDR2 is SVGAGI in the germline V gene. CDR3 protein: CASSYFQGRETQYF. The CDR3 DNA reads TGTGCCAGCAGTTACTTCCAGGGGCGGGAGACCCAGTACTTC.

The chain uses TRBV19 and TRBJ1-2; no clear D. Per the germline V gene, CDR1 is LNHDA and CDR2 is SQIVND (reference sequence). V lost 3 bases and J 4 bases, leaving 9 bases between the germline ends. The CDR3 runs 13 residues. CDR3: CASSIPGTYGYTF. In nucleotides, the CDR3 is TGTGCCAGTAGTATTCCGGGAACCTATGGCTACACCTTC.

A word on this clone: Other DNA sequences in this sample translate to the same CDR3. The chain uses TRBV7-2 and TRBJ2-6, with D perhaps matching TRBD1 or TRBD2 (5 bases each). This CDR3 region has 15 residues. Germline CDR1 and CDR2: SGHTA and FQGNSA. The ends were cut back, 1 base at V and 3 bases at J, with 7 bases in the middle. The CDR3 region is CASSLGGSGANVLTF. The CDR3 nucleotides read TGTGCCAGCAGCTTAGGGGGGAGTGGGGCCAACGTCCTGACTTTC.

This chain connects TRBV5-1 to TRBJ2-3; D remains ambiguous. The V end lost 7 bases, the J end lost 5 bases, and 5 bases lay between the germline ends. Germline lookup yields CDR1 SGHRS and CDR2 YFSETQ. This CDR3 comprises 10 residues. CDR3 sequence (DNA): TGCGCCAGCGGTGTAGATACGCAGTATTTT. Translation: CASGVDTQYF.

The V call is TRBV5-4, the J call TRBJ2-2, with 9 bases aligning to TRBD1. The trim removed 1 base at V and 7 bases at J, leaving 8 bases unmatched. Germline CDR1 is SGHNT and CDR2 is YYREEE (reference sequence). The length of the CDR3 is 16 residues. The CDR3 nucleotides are TGTGCCAGCAGCTTGATTGGGACAGGGATTTTCGGGGAGCTGTTTTTT. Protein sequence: CASSLIGTGIFGELFF.

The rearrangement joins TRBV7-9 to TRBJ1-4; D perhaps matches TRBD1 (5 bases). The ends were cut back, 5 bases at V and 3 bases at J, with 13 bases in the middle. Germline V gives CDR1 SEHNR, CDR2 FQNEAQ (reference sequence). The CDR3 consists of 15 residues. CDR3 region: CASSPSGVSNEKLFF. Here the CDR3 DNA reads TGTGCCAGCAGCCCGTCGGGGGTCTCTAATGAAAAACTGTTTTTT. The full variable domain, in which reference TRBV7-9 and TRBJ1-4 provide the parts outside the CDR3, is DTGVSQNPRHKITKRGQNVTFRCDPISEHNRLYWYRQTLGQGPEFLTYFQNEAQLEKSRLLSDRFSAERPKGSFSTLEIQRTEQGDSAMYLCASSPSGVSNEKLFFGSGTQLSVL.

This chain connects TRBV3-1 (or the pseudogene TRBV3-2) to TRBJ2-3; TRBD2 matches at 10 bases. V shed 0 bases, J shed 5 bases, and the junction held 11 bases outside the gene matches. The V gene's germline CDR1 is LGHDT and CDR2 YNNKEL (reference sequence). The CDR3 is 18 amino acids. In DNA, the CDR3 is TGTGCCAGCAGCCAAGATCCCCCGCTAGCGGGAGCTCGAGATACGCAGTATTTT. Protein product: CASSQDPPLAGARDTQYF.

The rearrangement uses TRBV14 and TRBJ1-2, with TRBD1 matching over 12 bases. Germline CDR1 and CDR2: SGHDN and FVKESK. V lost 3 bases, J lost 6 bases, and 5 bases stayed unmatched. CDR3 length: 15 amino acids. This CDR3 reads CASSHSGTGGNGYTF. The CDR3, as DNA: TGTGCCAGCAGCCATTCCGGGACAGGGGGCAATGGCTACACCTTC.

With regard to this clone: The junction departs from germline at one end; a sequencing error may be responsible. CDR3 in DNA: TGTGCCAGCAGCTTAGTGAGGACTGAAGCTTTCTTT. This sequence encodes CASSLVRTEAFF. The chain combines TRBV12-3 or TRBV12-4 with TRBJ1-1; D uncertain. This CDR3 region has 12 residues.

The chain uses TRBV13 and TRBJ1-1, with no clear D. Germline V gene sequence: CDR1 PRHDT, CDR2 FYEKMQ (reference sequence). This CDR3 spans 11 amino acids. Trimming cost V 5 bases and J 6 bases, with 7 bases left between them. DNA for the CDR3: TGTGCCAGCAGCCACACCGCTGAAGCTTTCTTT. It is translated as CASSHTAEAFF.

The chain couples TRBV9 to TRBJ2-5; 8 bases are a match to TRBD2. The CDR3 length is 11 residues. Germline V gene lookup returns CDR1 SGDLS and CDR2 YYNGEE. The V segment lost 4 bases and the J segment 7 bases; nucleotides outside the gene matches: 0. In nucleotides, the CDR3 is TGTGCCAGCAGCAGCGGGGGGACCCAGTACTTC. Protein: CASSSGGTQYF.

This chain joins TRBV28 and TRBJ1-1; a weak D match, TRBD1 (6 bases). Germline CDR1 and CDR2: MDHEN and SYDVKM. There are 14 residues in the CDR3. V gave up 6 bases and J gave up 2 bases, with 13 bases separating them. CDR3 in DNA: TGTGCCAGCAGGCTTGACAGGCCCAACACTGAAGCTTTCTTT. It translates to CASRLDRPNTEAFF.

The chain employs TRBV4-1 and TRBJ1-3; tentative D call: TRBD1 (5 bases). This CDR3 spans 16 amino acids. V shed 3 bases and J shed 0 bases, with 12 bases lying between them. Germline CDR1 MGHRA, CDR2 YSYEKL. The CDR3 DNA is TGCGCCAGCAGCCAGGGACCCGCCAGCTCTGGAAACACCATATATTTT. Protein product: CASSQGPASSGNTIYF.

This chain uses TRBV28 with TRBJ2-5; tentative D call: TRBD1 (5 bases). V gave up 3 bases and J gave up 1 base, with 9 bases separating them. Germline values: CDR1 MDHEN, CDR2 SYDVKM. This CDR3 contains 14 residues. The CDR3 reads CASSFDRLQETQYF. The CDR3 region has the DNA TGTGCCAGCAGTTTCGACAGACTCCAAGAGACCCAGTACTTC.

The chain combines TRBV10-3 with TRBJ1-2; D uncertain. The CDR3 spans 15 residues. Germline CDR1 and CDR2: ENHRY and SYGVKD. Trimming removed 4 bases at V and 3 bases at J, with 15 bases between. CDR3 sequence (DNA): TGTGCCATCAGTGCGGTCACCACTAGGTACTATGGCTACACCTTC. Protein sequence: CAISAVTTRYYGYTF.

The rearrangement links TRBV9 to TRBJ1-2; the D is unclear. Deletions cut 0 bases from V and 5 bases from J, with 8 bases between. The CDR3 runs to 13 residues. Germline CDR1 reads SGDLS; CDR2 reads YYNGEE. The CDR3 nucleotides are TGTGCCAGCAGCGTAGAGATTGGGTATGGCTACACCTTC. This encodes CASSVEIGYGYTF. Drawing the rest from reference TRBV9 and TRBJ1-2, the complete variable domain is DSGVTQTPKHLITATGQRVTLRCSPRSGDLSVYWYQQSLDQGLQFLIQYYNGEERAKGNILERFSAQQFPDLHSELNLSSLELGDSALYFCASSVEIGYGYTFGSGTRLTVV.

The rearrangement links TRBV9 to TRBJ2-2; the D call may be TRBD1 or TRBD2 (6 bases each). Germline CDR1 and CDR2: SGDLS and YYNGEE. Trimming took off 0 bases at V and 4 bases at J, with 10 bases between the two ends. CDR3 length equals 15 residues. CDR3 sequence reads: CASSVGGAVTGELFF. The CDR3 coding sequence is TGTGCCAGCAGCGTAGGGGGGGCGGTCACCGGGGAGCTGTTTTTT.

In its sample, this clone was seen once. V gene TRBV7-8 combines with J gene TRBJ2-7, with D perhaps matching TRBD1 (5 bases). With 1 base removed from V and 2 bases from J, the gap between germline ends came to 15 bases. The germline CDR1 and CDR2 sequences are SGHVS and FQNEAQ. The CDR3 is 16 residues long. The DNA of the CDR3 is TGTGCCAGCAGCTTAGGAGTAGGGGAAGGGGCCTACGAGCAGTACTTC. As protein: CASSLGVGEGAYEQYF.

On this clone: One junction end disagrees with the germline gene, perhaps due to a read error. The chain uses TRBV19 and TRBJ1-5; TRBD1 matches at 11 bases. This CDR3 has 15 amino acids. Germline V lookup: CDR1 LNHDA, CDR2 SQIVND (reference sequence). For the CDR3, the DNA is TGTGCCAGTAGTATGTGGACAGGGGGCAACCAGCCCCAGCATTTT. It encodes CASSMWTGGNQPQHF.

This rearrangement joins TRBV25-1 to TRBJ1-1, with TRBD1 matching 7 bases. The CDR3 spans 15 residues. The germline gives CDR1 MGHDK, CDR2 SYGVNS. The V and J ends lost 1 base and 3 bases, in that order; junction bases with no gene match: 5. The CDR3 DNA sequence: TGTGCCAGCAGTGAATTAGACAGGGTCCACACTGAAGCTTTCTTT. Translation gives CASSELDRVHTEAFF.

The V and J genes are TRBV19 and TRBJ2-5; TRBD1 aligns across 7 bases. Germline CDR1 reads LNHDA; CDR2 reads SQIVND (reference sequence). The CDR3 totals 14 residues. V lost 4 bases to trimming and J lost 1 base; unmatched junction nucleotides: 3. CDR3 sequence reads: CASSTGTVQETQYF. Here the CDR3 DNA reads TGTGCCAGTAGTACCGGGACAGTCCAAGAGACCCAGTACTTC.

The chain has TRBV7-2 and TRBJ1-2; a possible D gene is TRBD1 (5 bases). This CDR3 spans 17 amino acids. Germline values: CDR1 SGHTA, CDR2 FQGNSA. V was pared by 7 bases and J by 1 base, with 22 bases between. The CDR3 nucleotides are TGTGCCAGCACCCTGGGGGGTCCCTCTGCCTTTAACTATGGCTACACCTTC. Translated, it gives CASTLGGPSAFNYGYTF.

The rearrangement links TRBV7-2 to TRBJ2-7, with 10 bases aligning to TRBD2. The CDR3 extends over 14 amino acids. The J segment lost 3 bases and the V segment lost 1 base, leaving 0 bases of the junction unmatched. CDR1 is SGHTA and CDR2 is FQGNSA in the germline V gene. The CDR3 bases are TGTGCCAGCAGCTTAGAGCGGGGGGGCTACGAGCAGTACTTC. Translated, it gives CASSLERGGYEQYF.

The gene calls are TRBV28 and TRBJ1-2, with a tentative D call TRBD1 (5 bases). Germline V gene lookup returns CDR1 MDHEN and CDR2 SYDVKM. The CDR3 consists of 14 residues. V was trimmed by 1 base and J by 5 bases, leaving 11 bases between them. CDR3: CASSLYRGEYGYTF. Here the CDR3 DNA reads TGTGCCAGCAGTTTATATAGAGGGGAGTATGGCTACACCTTC.

CDR3 DNA: TGTGCCAGCAGTTCTCGACTAGCGGGGGGGCCTGTTACGGAGACCCAGTACTTC. Its protein is CASSSRLAGGPVTETQYF. The chain joins TRBV27 to TRBJ2-5, with 14 bases aligning to TRBD2. V gave up 4 bases and J gave up 5 bases; unmatched junction bases: 12. The CDR3 extends over 18 amino acids. The germline CDR1 and CDR2 sequences are MNHEY and SMNVEV (reference sequence).

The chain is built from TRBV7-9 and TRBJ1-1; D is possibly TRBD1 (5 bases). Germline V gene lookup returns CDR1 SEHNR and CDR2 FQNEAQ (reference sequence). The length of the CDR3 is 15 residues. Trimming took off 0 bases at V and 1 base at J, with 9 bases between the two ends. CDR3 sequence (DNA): TGTGCCAGCAGCTTAGCAACAGGACAGAACACTGAAGCTTTCTTT. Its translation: CASSLATGQNTEAFF. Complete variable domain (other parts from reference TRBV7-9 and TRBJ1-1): DTGVSQNPRHKITKRGQNVTFRCDPISEHNRLYWYRQTLGQGPEFLTYFQNEAQLEKSRLLSDRFSAERPKGSFSTLEIQRTEQGDSAMYLCASSLATGQNTEAFFGQGTRLTVV.

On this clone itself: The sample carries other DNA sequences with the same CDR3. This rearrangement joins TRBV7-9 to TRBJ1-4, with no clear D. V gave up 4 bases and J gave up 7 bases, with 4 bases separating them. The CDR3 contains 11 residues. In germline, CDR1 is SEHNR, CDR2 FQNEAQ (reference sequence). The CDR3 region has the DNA TGTGCCAGCAGCTCCAGTGAAAAACTGTTTTTT. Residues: CASSSSEKLFF.

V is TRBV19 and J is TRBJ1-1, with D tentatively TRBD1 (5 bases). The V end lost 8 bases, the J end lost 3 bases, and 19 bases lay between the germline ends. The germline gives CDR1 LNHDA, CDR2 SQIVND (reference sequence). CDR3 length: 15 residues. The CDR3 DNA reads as TGTGCCAGTTATATAGGGGTAGGGTCGTACACTGAAGCTTTCTTT. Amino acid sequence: CASYIGVGSYTEAFF.

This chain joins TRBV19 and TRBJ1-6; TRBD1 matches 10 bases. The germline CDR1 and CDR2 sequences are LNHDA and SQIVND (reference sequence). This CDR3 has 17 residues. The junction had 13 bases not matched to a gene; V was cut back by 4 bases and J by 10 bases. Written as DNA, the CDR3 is TGTGCCAGTAGTAACGCGAGGACAGGGGGAGTGTACTCACCCCTCCACTTT. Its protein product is CASSNARTGGVYSPLHF.